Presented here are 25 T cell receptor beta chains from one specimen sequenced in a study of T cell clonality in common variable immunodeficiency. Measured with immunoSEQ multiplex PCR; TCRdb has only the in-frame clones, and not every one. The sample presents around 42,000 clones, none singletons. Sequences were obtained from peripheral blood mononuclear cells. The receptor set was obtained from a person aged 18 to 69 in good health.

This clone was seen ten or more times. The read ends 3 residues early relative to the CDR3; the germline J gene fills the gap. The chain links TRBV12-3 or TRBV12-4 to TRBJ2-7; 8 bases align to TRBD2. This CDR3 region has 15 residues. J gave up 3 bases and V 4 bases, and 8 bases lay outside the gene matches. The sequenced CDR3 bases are TGTGCCAGCAGTTCCCAAGCGGGGGAGAGCTACGAG. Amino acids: CASSSQAGESYE. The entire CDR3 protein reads CASSSQAGESYEQYF.

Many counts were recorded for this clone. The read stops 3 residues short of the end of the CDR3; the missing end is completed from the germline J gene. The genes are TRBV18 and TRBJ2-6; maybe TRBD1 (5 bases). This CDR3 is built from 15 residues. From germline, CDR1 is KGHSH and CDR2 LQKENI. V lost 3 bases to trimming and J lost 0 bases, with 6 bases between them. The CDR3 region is CASSPDSSGANVLTF. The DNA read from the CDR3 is TGTGCCAGCTCACCCGACAGCTCTGGGGCCAACGTC.

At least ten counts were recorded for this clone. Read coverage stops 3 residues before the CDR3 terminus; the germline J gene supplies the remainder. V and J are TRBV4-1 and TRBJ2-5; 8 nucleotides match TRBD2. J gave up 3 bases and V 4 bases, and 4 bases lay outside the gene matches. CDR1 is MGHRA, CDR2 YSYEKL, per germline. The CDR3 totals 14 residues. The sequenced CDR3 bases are TGCGCCAGCAGCCTAGCGGGGCTAAAAGAGACC. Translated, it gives CASSLAGLKET. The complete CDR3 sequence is CASSLAGLKETQYF.

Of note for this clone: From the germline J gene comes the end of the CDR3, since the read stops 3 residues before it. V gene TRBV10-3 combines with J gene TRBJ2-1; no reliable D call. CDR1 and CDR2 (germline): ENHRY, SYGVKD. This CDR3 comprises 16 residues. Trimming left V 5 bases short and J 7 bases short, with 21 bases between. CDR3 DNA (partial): TGTGCCATCAGTCCTACGGCCAGGATACTGAAAAATGAG. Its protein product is CAISPTARILKNE. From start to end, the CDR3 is CAISPTARILKNEQFF.

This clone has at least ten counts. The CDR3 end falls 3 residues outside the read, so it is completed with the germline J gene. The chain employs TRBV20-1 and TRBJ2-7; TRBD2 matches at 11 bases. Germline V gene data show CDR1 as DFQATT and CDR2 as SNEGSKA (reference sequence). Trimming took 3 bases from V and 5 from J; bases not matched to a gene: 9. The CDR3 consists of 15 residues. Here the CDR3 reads CSARDSGGDIDEQYF. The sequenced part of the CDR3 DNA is TGCAGTGCTAGGGATAGCGGGGGGGATATCGACGAG.

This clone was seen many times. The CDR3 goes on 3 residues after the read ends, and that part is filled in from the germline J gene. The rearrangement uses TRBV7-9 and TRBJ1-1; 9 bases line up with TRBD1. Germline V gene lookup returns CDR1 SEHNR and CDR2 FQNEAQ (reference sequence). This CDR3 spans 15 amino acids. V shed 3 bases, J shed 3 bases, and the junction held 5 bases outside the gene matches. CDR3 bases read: TGTGCCAGCAGCTTCGGGGACAGGGCGGACACTGAA. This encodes CASSFGDRADTE. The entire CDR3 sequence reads CASSFGDRADTEAFF. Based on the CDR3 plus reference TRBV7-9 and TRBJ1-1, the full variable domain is DTGVSQNPRHKITKRGQNVTFRCDPISEHNRLYWYRQTLGQGPEFLTYFQNEAQLEKSRLLSDRFSAERPKGSFSTLEIQRTEQGDSAMYLCASSFGDRADTEAFFGQGTRLTVV.

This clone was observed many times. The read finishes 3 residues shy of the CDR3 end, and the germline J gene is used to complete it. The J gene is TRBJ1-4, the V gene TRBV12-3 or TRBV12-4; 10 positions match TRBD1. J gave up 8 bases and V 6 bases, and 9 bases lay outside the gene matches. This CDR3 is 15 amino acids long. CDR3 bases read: TGTGCCAGCAGAATCGCCGGGACAGGGGACGAAAAA. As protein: CASRIAGTGDEK. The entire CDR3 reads CASRIAGTGDEKLFF.

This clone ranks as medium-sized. The CDR3: CASSLGTSNSPLHF. The CDR3 bases that were read are TGTGCCAGCAGCTTAGGAACATCCAATTCACCC. The chain couples TRBV7-8 to TRBJ1-6; D uncertain. The CDR3 goes on 3 residues after the read ends, and that part is filled in from the germline J gene. V was pared by 1 base and J by 7 bases, with 8 bases between. This CDR3 contains 14 residues. Germline V gene sequence: CDR1 SGHVS, CDR2 FQNEAQ.

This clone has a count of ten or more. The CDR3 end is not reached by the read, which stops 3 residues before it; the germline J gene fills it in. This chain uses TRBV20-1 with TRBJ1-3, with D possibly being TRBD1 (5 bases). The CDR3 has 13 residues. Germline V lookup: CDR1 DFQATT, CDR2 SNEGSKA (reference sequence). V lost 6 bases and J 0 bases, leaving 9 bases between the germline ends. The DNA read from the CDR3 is TGCAGTGCGGCCACAGGCTCTGGAAACACC. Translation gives CSAATGSGNT. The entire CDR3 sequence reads CSAATGSGNTIYF.

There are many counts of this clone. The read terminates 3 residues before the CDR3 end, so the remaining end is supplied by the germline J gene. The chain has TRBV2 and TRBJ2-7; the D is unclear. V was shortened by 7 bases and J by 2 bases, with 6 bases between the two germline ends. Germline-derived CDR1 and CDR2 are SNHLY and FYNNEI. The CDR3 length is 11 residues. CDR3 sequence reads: CASNSPYEQYF. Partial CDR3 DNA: TGTGCCAGCAACAGCCCCTACGAG.

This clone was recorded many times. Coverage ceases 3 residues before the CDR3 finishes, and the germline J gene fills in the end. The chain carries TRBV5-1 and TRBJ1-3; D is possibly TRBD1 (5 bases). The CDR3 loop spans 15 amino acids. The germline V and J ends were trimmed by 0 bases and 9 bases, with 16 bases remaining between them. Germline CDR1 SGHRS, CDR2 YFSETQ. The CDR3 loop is CASSLAQGRGGTIYF. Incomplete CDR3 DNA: TGCGCCAGCAGCTTGGCCCAGGGAAGGGGCGGCACC. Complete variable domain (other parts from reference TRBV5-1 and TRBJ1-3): KAGVTQTPRYLIKTRGQQVTLSCSPISGHRSVSWYQQTPGQGLQFLFEYFSETQRNKGNFPGRFSGRQFSNSRSEMNVSTLELGDSALYLCASSLAQGRGGTIYFGEGSWLTVV.

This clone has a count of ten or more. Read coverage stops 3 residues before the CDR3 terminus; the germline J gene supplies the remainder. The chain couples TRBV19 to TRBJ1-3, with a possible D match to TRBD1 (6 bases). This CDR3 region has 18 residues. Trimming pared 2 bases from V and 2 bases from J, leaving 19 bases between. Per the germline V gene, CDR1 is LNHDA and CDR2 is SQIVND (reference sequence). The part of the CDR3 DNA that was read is TGTGCCAGTAGTATAAGGCACAGGGAAGCGCCTGCTGGAAACACC. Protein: CASSIRHREAPAGNT. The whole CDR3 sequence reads CASSIRHREAPAGNTIYF.

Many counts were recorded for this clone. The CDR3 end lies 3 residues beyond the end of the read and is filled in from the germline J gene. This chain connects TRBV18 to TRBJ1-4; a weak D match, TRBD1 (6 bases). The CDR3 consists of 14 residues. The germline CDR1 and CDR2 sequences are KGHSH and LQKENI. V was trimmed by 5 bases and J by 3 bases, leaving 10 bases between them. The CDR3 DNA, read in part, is TGTGCCAGCTCAGGGGGCAGCGCTAATGAAAAA. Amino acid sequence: CASSGGSANEK. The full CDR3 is CASSGGSANEKLFF.

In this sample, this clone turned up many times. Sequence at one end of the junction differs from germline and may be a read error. The covered CDR3 bases are TGTGCCAGCAGCCAAGGGACAGGGATTCGGGCCGCAGAGACG. It is translated as CASSQGTGIRAAET. In full, the CDR3 reads CASSQGTGIRAAETQYF. The chain uses TRBV14 and TRBJ2-3; 8 positions match TRBD1. The CDR3 is cut off 3 residues early in the read; its end comes from the germline J gene. The CDR3 is 17 residues long. Germline CDR1 is SGHDN and CDR2 is FVKESK. Together with reference TRBV14 and TRBJ2-3, the CDR3 gives the full variable domain: EAGVTQFPSHSVIEKGQTVTLRCDPISGHDNLYWYRRVMGKEIKFLLHFVKESKQDESGMPNNRFLAERTGGTYSTLKVQPAELEDSGVYFCASSQGTGIRAAETQYFGPGTRLTVL.

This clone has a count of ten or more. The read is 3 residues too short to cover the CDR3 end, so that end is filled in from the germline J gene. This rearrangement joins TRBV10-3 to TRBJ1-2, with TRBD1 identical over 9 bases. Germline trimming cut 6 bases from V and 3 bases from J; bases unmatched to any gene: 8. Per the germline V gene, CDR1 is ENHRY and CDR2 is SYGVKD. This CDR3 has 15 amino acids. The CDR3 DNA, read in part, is TGTGCCATCAGGGACCGGGACAGGGATCACTATGGC. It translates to CAIRDRDRDHYG. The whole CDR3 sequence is CAIRDRDRDHYGYTF.

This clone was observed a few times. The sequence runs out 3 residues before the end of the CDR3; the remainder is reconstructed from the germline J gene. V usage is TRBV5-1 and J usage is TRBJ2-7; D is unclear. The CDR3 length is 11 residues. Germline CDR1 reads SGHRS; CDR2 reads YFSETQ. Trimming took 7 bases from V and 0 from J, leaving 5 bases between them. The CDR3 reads CASASSYEQYF. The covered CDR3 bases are TGCGCCAGCGCGAGCTCCTACGAG. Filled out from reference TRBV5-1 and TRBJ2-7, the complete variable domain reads KAGVTQTPRYLIKTRGQQVTLSCSPISGHRSVSWYQQTPGQGLQFLFEYFSETQRNKGNFPGRFSGRQFSNSRSEMNVSTLELGDSALYLCASASSYEQYFGPGTRLTVT.

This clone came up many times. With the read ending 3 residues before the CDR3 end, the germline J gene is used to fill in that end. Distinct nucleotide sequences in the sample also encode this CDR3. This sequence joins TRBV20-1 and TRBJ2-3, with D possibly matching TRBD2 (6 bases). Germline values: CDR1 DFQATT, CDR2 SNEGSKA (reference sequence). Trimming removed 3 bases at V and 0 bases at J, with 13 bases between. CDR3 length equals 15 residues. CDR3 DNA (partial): TGCAGTGCTAGGGATAGCGGCCCAAGCACAGATACG. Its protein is CSARDSGPSTDT. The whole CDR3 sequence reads CSARDSGPSTDTQYF.

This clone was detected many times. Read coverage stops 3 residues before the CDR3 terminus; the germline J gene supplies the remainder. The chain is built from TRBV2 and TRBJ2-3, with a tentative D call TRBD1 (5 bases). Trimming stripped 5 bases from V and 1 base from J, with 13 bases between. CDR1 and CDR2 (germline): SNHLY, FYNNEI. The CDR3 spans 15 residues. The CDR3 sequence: CASSPQGTRTDTQYF. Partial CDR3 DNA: TGTGCCAGCAGTCCTCAGGGAACCCGCACAGATACG.

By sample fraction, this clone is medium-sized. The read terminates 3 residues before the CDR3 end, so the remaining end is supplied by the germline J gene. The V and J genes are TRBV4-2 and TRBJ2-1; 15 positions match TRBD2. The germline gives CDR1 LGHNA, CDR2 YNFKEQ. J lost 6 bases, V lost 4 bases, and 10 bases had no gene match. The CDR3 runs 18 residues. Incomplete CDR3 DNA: TGTGCCAGCAGCCCGGGACTAGCGGGAGGCCCTGCTTTCAATGAG. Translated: CASSPGLAGGPAFNE. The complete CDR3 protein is CASSPGLAGGPAFNEQFF.

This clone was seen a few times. This CDR3 reads CASSQNPRETQYF. The CDR3 bases that were read are TGTGCCAGCAGCCAGAACCCGAGGGAGACC. The rearrangement links TRBV7-2 to TRBJ2-5; D call uncertain. The CDR3 extends 3 residues past the end of the read, so its final part is completed from the germline J gene. The germline gives CDR1 SGHTA, CDR2 FQGNSA. V lost 5 bases and J lost 5, with 12 bases in between. The CDR3 is made up of 13 amino acids.

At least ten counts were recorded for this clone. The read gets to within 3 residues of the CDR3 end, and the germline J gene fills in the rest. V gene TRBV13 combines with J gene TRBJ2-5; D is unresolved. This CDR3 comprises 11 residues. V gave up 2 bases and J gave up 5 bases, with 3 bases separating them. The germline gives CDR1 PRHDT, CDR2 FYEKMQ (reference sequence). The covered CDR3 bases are TGTGCCAGCAGCTTAAGGGAGACC. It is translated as CASSLRET. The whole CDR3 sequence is CASSLRETQYF.

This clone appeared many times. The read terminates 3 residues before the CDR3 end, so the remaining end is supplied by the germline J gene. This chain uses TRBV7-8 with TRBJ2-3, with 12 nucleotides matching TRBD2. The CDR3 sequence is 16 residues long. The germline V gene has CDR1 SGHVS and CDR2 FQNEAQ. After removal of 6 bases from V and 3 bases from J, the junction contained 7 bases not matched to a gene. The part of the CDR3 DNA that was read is TGTGCCAGCAGAAGACTAGCGGGAGTGATAACAGATACG. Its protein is CASRRLAGVITDT. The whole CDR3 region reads CASRRLAGVITDTQYF.

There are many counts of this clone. Incomplete CDR3 DNA: TGTGCCAGCGCCATACCAGGGGGCGGGGAAAAA. Translated, it gives CASAIPGGGEK. The entire CDR3 reads CASAIPGGGEKLFF. This chain links TRBV7-9 with TRBJ1-4; the match to TRBD1 covers 8 bases. The CDR3 end is not reached by the read, which stops 3 residues before it; the germline J gene fills it in. Germline V gene data show CDR1 as SEHNR and CDR2 as FQNEAQ (reference sequence). The CDR3 has 14 residues. Losses at the gene ends were 8 bases for V and 8 bases for J; bases not matched to a gene: 10.

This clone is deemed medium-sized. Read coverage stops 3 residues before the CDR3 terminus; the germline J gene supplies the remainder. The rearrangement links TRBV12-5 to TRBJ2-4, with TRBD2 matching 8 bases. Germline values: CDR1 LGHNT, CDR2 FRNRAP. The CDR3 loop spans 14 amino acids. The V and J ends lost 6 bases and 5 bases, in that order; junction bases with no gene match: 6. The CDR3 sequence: CASGPGTRQNIQYF. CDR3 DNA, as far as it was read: TGTGCTAGTGGCCCCGGGACTAGACAAAACATT.

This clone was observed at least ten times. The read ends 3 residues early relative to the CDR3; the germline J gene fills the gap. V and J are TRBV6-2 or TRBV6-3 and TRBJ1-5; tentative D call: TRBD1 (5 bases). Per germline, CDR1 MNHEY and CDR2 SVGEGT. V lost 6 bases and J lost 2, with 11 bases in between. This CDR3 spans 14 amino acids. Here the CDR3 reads CASSQQGGNQPQHF. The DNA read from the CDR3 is TGTGCCAGCAGCCAGCAGGGAGGCAATCAGCCC.